Each of the 19 T cell receptor beta chains below was sequenced from the same sample in a study of blood T cell repertoires in COVID-19. TCRdb's copy holds only in-frame clones and misses some; the assay was immunoSEQ multiplex PCR. Of more than 200,000 clones detected, 88% appear once; the ten largest clones hold roughly 3.7%. Specimen: PBMCs or T cells enriched from blood (not recorded which). The receptors originated from a woman in her twenties or thirties who had been exposed to COVID-19.

V usage is TRBV6-5 and J usage is TRBJ1-2; 9 bases agree with TRBD1. The CDR3 length is 15 residues. After removal of 0 bases from V and 8 bases from J, the junction contained 7 bases not matched to a gene. Germline assignment: CDR1 MNHEY and CDR2 SVGAGI. CDR3 DNA: TGTGCCAGCAGTTACTCCGGGACAGGGTTAGGGGGCTACACCTTC. As protein: CASSYSGTGLGGYTF.

CDR3 in DNA: TGTGCCAGCAGTGAGTATACGGTCCTCACAGATACGCAGTATTTT. Translation gives CASSEYTVLTDTQYF. This rearrangement joins TRBV25-1 to TRBJ2-3, with D unresolved. V was clipped by 3 bases and J by 2 bases, with 12 bases between them. CDR3 length equals 15 residues. Germline V lookup: CDR1 MGHDK, CDR2 SYGVNS.

The chain links TRBV2 to TRBJ2-7; TRBD1 might be the D (6 bases). Trimming cost V 6 bases and J 3 bases, with 12 bases left between them. The CDR3 has 13 amino acids. Looked up from germline, CDR1 is SNHLY and CDR2 is FYNNEI. In DNA, the CDR3 is TGTGCCAGCAGCTCAGGGGTGGTCTACGAGCAGTACTTC. It encodes CASSSGVVYEQYF.

This sequence joins TRBV27 and TRBJ2-3; 7 bases map to TRBD2. The germline CDR1 and CDR2 sequences are MNHEY and SMNVEV (reference sequence). This CDR3 spans 13 amino acids. V lost 3 bases, J lost 3 bases, and 0 bases stayed unmatched. This chain's CDR3 is CASSLGGTDTQYF. CDR3 bases: TGTGCCAGCAGTTTGGGAGGGACAGATACGCAGTATTTT.

The chain joins TRBV7-9 to TRBJ2-4, with 9 bases that match TRBD1. The CDR3 has 16 amino acids. Germline loops: CDR1 SEHNR, CDR2 FQNEAQ (reference sequence). J was trimmed by 2 bases and V by 4 bases; bases with no gene match: 6. In DNA, the CDR3 is TGTGCCAGCAGCTCGGGACAGGGAGGACCCAAAAACATTCAGTACTTC. It is translated as CASSSGQGGPKNIQYF.

The CDR3: CASSVATTSGLAGEQFF. In nucleotides, the CDR3 is TGTGCCAGCAGCGTAGCTACGACTAGCGGCCTTGCGGGTGAGCAGTTCTTC. V is TRBV9 and J is TRBJ2-1, with 9 bases identical to TRBD2. The germline V gene encodes CDR1 SGDLS and CDR2 YYNGEE. V lost 0 bases to trimming and J lost 9 bases; unmatched junction nucleotides: 13. The CDR3 spans 17 residues. Using reference TRBV9 and TRBJ2-1 for the parts outside the CDR3, the full variable domain is DSGVTQTPKHLITATGQRVTLRCSPRSGDLSVYWYQQSLDQGLQFLIQYYNGEERAKGNILERFSAQQFPDLHSELNLSSLELGDSALYFCASSVATTSGLAGEQFFGPGTRLTVL.

The genes are TRBV28 and TRBJ2-5, with D unresolved. Germline values: CDR1 MDHEN, CDR2 SYDVKM. V dropped 1 base and J dropped 4 bases, with 7 bases sitting between them. The CDR3 has 13 residues. The CDR3 is CASSLFSRETQYF. In nucleotides, the CDR3 is TGTGCCAGCAGTTTATTCTCGAGAGAGACCCAGTACTTC.

This chain joins TRBV6-5 and TRBJ1-1; D possibly corresponds to TRBD1 (6 bases). In germline, CDR1 is MNHEY, CDR2 SVGAGI. There are 15 residues in the CDR3. The V end was cut by 0 bases, the J end by 2 bases, with 10 bases between. The DNA of the CDR3 is TGTGCCAGCAGTTACTCGAACAGGGCTAACACTGAAGCTTTCTTT. This gives the protein CASSYSNRANTEAFF.

The V gene is TRBV9, the J gene TRBJ2-1; TRBD2 agrees at 7 bases. Per germline, CDR1 SGDLS and CDR2 YYNGEE. The junction had 10 bases not matched to a gene; V was cut back by 0 bases and J by 7 bases. The CDR3 has 16 residues. The CDR3 reads CASSVGSSGITNEQFF. The CDR3 coding sequence is TGTGCCAGCAGCGTAGGGTCGAGCGGGATAACAAATGAGCAGTTCTTC.

In this sample, this clone turned up once. V is TRBV5-4 and J is TRBJ2-7, with 10 bases matching TRBD1. CDR3 length equals 15 residues. Germline lookup yields CDR1 SGHNT and CDR2 YYREEE (reference sequence). V lost 4 bases and J lost 3; bases outside the gene matches: 7. The CDR3: CASSHSDRGLYEQYF. The CDR3 bases are TGTGCCAGCAGCCATAGCGACAGGGGGCTCTACGAGCAGTACTTC.

With respect to this clone: One junction end does not reproduce the germline sequence, and a read error may be involved. The CDR3 coding sequence is TGCGCCAGCAACCCGGTTAGCGGGAGCTCCAACGAGCAGTACTTC. Translating gives CASNPVSGSSNEQYF. The chain carries TRBV10-2 and TRBJ2-7, with TRBD2 matching over 9 bases. This CDR3 is 15 amino acids long. Germline CDR1 is WSHSY and CDR2 is SAAADI.

The chain joins TRBV30 to TRBJ2-7; 7 bases match TRBD1. CDR1 is GTSNPN and CDR2 is SVGIG in the germline V gene (reference sequence). After removal of 5 bases from V and 3 bases from J, the junction contained 7 bases not matched to a gene. This CDR3 is 13 amino acids long. This chain's CDR3 is CAWETGDNYEQYF. CDR3 nucleotides: TGTGCCTGGGAAACAGGGGATAACTACGAGCAGTACTTC.

The V and J genes are TRBV7-2 and TRBJ2-3, with TRBD2 matching over 9 bases. V trimming: 1 base; J trimming: 0 bases; junction bases outside the gene matches: 5. The length of the CDR3 is 17 residues. CDR1 SGHTA and CDR2 FQGNSA come from the germline V gene. The CDR3, as DNA: TGTGCCAGCAGCTTAGGGGCGGGAGGGCCGAGCACAGATACGCAGTATTTT. Protein sequence: CASSLGAGGPSTDTQYF.

V is TRBV28 and J is TRBJ1-1; 11 bases fit TRBD1. V trimming: 6 bases; J trimming: 1 base; junction bases outside the gene matches: 7. The CDR3 sequence is 16 residues long. The germline V gene encodes CDR1 MDHEN and CDR2 SYDVKM. This CDR3 reads CASSFGQGASNTEAFF. CDR3 DNA: TGTGCCAGCAGCTTTGGACAGGGGGCGTCGAACACTGAAGCTTTCTTT.

The gene calls are TRBV28 and TRBJ2-7, with 13 bases that match TRBD2. This CDR3 is 14 amino acids long. Germline-derived CDR1 and CDR2 are MDHEN and SYDVKM. V lost 7 bases, J lost 7 bases, and 7 bases stayed unmatched. In DNA, the CDR3 is TGTGCCAGCACCCTTGTGGGACTAGCGGGGGAGCAGTACTTC. Amino acids: CASTLVGLAGEQYF.

The rearrangement uses TRBV3-1 (or the pseudogene TRBV3-2) and TRBJ1-5, with a weak D call TRBD1 (6 bases). The germline V gene encodes CDR1 LGHDT and CDR2 YNNKEL (reference sequence). The length of the CDR3 is 16 residues. Trimming cost V 4 bases and J 0 bases, with 13 bases left between them. The CDR3 coding sequence is TGTGCCAGCAGCCCCCGATCGACAGGTAGCAATCAGCCCCAGCATTTT. Translated, it gives CASSPRSTGSNQPQHF.

This rearrangement joins TRBV30 to TRBJ2-7; 11 bases match TRBD2. CDR3 length: 15 amino acids. From germline, CDR1 is GTSNPN and CDR2 SVGIG (reference sequence). The ends lost 1 base at V and 3 bases at J; junction bases unmatched: 5. As DNA, the CDR3 is TGTGCCTGGAGTGCAATAGCGGGAGGGGGCTACGAGCAGTACTTC. It yields the protein CAWSAIAGGGYEQYF.

The chain has TRBV4-1 and TRBJ1-2; 7 bases fit TRBD1. CDR3 size: 15 residues. CDR1 and CDR2 from the germline V gene are MGHRA and YSYEKL. The V gene end was trimmed by 3 bases and the J gene end by 3 bases; junction bases not matched to a gene: 7. As DNA, the CDR3 is TGCGCCAGCAGCCAGGAAGACAGGGCCTACTATGGCTACACCTTC. Translated, it gives CASSQEDRAYYGYTF.

This chain joins TRBV7-9 and TRBJ1-2; tentatively, D is TRBD1 (5 bases). Germline V gives CDR1 SEHNR, CDR2 FQNEAQ (reference sequence). CDR3 length equals 12 residues. V was shortened by 3 bases and J by 6 bases, with 8 bases between the two germline ends. The CDR3 DNA is TGTGCCAGCAGCTTTAGGGGAAATGGCTACACCTTC. Its translation is CASSFRGNGYTF.